This T cell receptor beta chain was captured by sequencing in a study of control samples from healthy donors and cancer patients. Assay used: immunoSEQ multiplex PCR; TCRdb lists only in-frame clones, some missing. In the table there are fewer than 85,000 clones, approximately 92% of which are singletons. This receptor was obtained from a woman in her sixties or seventies in good health. The specimen was blood.

The CDR3 sequence: CASSQVGQGNTEAFF. The CDR3 DNA is TGTGCCAGCAGCCAAGTGGGACAGGGGAACACTGAAGCTTTCTTT. This chain uses TRBV4-2 with TRBJ1-1; the match to TRBD1 covers 9 bases. The V and J ends lost 1 base and 1 base, in that order; junction bases with no gene match: 1. Per germline, CDR1 LGHNA and CDR2 YNFKEQ. CDR3 length: 15 residues.